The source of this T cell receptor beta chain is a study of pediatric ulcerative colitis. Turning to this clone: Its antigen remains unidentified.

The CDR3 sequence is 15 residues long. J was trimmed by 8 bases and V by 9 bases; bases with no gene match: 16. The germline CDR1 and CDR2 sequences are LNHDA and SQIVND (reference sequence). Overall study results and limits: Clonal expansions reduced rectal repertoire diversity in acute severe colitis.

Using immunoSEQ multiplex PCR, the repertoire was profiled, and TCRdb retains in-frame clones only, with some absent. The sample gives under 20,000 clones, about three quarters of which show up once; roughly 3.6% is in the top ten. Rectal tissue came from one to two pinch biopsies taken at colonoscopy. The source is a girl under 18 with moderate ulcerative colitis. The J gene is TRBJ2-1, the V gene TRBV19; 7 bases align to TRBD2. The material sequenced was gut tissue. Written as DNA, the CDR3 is TGTGCCAGCAAACGTGGGAGGGCAGGTTTGGATGAGCAGTTCTTC. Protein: CASKRGRAGLDEQFF.